The rows below give T cell receptor beta chains drawn from one sample of a study of shared clonotypes between healthy human individuals. Sequencing used immunoSEQ multiplex PCR; TCRdb keeps in-frame clones, though not all of them. The sample lists approximately 710,000 clones, about nine tenths occurring once. Sequences were obtained from memory CD8+ T cells from PBMCs. Receptor source: a man between 18 and 35 years old in good health. Some clones in this sample may be carry-over from other donors' samples. The CDR3 runs from the conserved cysteine through the conserved F or W. Fields, in order: clone size, J gene, CDR3 length, V gene, D gene, CDR3 protein, CDR3 DNA. The D gene is left open where the match is weak. Size is stated for part of the rows, as once, few or many counts, or as a class when the clone is expanded.

once	TRBJ1-5	15	TRBV10-3	-	CAISETHGLLQPQHF	TGTGCCATCAGTGAAACTCACGGGCTCCTTCAGCCCCAGCATTTT
few	TRBJ2-3	15	TRBV11-2	-	CASSLGQTSTDTQYF	TGTGCCAGCAGCTTAGGACAGACAAGCACAGATACGCAGTATTTT
-	TRBJ1-2	14	TRBV6-5	TRBD1	CASSTGTGGYGYTF	TGTGCCAGCAGCACGGGGACAGGGGGATATGGCTACACCTTC
-	TRBJ2-1	16	TRBV7-8	-	CASSLDPRGTYNEQFF	TGTGCCAGCAGCTTAGACCCAAGAGGGACCTACAATGAGCAGTTCTTC
-	TRBJ1-5	14	TRBV28	TRBD1	CASSFRQGDQPQHF	TGTGCCAGCAGTTTTCGACAGGGGGATCAGCCCCAGCATTTT
-	TRBJ2-2	15	TRBV6-5	-	CASSFSTRGSGELFF	TGTGCCAGCAGTTTCTCTACCAGGGGATCCGGGGAGCTGTTTTTT
few	TRBJ1-5	15	TRBV9	TRBD1	CASSPGQGIGQPQHF	TGTGCCAGCAGTCCGGGACAGGGTATTGGACAGCCCCAGCATTTT
-	TRBJ2-7	15	TRBV28	-	CASSLLWGESYEQYF	TGTGCCAGCAGTTTATTATGGGGAGAATCCTACGAGCAGTACTTC
-	TRBJ1-3	14	TRBV7-2	-	CASSFWGLGNTIYF	TGTGCCAGCAGCTTCTGGGGGCTGGGAAACACCATATATTTT
-	TRBJ2-2	14	TRBV6-5	-	CASSYGIYTGELFF	TGTGCCAGCAGTTACGGGATTTACACCGGGGAGCTGTTTTTT
once	TRBJ2-2	13	TRBV7-9	-	CASSLAHAGELFF	TGTGCCAGCAGCTTAGCACACGCGGGGGAGCTGTTTTTT
-	TRBJ2-1	15	TRBV6-1	-	CASSAPVSASNEQFF	TGTGCCAGCAGCGCCCCGGTCTCAGCTAGCAATGAGCAGTTCTTC
-	TRBJ1-5	15	TRBV4-1	-	CASSQDPRGDQPQHF	TGCGCCAGCAGCCAAGATCCCCGGGGTGATCAGCCCCAGCATTTT
-	TRBJ1-2	16	TRBV27	TRBD1	CASSLSVPDRDYGYTF	TGTGCCAGCAGTTTATCGGTCCCGGACAGGGACTATGGCTACACCTTC
-	TRBJ1-4	17	TRBV9	TRBD1	CASSVGPGGLANEKLFF	TGTGCCAGCAGCGTAGGGCCAGGGGGCCTAGCTAATGAAAAACTGTTTTTT
-	TRBJ2-3	13	TRBV15	-	CATRGDSTDTQYF	TGTGCCACCAGGGGGGACAGCACAGATACGCAGTATTTT